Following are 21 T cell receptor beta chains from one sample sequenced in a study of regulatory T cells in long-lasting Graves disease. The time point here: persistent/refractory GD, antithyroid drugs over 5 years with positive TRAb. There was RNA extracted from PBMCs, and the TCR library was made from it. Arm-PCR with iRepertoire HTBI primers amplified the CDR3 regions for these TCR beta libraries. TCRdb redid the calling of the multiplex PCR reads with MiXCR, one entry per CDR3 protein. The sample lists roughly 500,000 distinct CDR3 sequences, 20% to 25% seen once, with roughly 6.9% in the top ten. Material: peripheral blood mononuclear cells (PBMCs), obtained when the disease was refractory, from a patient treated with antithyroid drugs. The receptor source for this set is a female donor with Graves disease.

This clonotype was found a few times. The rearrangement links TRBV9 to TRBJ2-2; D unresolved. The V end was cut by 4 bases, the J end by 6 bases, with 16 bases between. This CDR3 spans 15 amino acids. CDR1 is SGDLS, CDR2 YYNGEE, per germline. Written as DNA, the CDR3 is TGTGCCAGCAGCCCGGACCTAGGGTTCCCCGGGGAGCTGTTTTTT. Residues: CASSPDLGFPGELFF.

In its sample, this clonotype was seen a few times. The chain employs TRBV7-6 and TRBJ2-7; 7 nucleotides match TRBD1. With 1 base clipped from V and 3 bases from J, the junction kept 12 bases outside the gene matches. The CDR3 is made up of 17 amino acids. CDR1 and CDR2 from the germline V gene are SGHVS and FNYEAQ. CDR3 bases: TGTGCCAGCAGCTTAGGTCCTTCTGACAGGGTTGGCTACGAGCAGTACTTC. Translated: CASSLGPSDRVGYEQYF.

DNA for the CDR3: TGCAGTGCTAACCGAGACAGGGGGTACACCGGGGAGCTGTTTTTT. It yields the protein CSANRDRGYTGELFF. The chain has TRBV20-1 and TRBJ2-2; TRBD1 matches at 9 bases. CDR3 length: 15 amino acids. After removal of 4 bases from V and 3 bases from J, the junction contained 6 bases not matched to a gene. Germline loops: CDR1 DFQATT, CDR2 SNEGSKA (reference sequence).

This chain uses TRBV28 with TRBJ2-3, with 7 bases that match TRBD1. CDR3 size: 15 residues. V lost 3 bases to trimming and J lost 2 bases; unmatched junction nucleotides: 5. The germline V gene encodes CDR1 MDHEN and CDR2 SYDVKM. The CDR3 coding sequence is TGTGCCAGCAGTTTGGGGGACAGCTACACAGATACGCAGTATTTT. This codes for CASSLGDSYTDTQYF.

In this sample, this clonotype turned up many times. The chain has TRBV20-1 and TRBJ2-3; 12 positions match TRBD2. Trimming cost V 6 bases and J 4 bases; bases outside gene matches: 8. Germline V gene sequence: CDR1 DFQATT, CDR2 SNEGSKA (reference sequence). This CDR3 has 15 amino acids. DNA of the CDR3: TGCAGTGCGGCCGGGACTAGCGGGCGGGCAGATACGCAGTATTTT. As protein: CSAAGTSGRADTQYF.

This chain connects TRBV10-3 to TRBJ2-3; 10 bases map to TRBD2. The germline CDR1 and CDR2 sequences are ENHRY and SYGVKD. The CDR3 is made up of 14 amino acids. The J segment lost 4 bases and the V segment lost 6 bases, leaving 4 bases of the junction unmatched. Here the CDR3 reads CAIRSSGGADTQYF. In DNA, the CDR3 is TGTGCCATCAGATCTAGCGGGGGTGCAGATACGCAGTATTTT.

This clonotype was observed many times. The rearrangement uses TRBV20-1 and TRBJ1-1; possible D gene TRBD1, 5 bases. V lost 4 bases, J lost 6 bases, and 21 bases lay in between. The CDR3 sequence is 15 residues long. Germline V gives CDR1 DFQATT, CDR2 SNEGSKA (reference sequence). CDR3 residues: CSAKDPGAMGAEAFF. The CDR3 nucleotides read TGCAGTGCTAAGGACCCGGGTGCTATGGGGGCTGAAGCTTTCTTT.

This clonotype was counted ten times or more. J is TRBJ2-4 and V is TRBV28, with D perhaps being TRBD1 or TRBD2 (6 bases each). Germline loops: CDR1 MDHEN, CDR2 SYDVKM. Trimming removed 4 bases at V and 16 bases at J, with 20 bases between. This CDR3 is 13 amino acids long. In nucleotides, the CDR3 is TGTGCCAGCAGTTCCCCCGCGTTGGGGGGCGGTTACTTC. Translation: CASSSPALGGGYF. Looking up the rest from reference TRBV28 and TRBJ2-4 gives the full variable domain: DVKVTQSSRYLVKRTGEKVFLECVQDMDHENMFWYRQDPGLGLRLIYFSYDVKMKEKGDIPEGYSVSREKKERFSLILESASTNQTSMYLCASSSPALGGGYFGAGTRLSVL.

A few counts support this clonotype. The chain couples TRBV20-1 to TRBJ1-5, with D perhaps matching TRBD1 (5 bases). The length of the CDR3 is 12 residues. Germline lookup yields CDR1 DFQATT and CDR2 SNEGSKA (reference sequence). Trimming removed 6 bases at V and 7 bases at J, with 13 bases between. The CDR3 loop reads CSATDAGQPQHF. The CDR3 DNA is TGCAGTGCCACCGACGCAGGGCAGCCCCAGCATTTT.

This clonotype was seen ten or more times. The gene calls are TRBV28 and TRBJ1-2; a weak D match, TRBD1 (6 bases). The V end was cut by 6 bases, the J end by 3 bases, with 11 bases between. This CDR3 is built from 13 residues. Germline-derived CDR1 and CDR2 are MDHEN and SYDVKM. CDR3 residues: CASSRGAYYGYTF. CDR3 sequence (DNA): TGTGCCAGCAGCCGGGGGGCCTACTATGGCTACACCTTC.

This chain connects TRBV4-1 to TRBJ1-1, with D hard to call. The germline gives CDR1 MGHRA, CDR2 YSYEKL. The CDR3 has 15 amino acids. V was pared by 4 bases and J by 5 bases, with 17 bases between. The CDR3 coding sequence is TGCGCCAGCAGCCTCCAAGCGGACCCCTGGACTGAAGCTTTCTTT. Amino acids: CASSLQADPWTEAFF.

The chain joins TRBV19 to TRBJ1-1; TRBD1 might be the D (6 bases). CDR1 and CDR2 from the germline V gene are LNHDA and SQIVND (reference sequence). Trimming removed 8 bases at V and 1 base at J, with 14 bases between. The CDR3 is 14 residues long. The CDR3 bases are TGTGCCAGTTCAAAGACAGGCTGGAACACTGAAGCTTTCTTT. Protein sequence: CASSKTGWNTEAFF.

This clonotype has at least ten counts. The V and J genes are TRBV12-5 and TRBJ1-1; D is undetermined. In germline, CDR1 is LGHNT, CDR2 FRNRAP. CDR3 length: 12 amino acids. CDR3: CASGLQNTEAFF. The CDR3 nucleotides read TGTGCCAGCGGCCTACAGAACACTGAAGCTTTCTTT.

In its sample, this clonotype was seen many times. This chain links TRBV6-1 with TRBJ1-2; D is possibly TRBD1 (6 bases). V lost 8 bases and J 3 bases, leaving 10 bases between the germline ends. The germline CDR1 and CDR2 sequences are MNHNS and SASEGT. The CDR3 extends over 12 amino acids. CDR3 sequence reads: CASGSGDYGYTF. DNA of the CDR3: TGTGCCAGCGGGTCAGGGGACTATGGCTACACCTTC.

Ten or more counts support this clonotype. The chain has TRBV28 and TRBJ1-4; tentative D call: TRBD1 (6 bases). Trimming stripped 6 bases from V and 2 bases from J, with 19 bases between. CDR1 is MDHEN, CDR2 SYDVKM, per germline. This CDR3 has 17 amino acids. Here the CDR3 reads CASRPAGAARTNEKLFF. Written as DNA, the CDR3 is TGTGCCAGCAGACCAGCAGGGGCGGCACGCACTAATGAAAAACTGTTTTTT.

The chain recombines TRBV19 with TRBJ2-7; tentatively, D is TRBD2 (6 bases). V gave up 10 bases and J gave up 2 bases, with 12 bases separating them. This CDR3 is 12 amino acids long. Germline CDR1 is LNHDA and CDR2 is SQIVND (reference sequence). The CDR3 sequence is CATRRGPYEQYF. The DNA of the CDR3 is TGTGCCACCAGGAGGGGACCCTACGAGCAGTACTTC.

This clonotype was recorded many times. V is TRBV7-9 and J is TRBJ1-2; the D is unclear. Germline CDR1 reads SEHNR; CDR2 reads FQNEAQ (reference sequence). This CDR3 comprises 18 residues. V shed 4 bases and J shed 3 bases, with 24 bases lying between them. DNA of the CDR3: TGTGCCAGCAGCTCCACTCTTACCGGGGAGCTCCCCTACTATGGCTACACCTTC. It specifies CASSSTLTGELPYYGYTF.

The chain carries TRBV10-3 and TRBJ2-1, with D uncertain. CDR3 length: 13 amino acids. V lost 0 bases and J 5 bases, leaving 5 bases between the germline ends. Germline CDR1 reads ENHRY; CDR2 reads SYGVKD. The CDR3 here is CAISESSNNEQFF. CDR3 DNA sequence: TGTGCCATCAGTGAGTCTTCAAACAATGAGCAGTTCTTC.

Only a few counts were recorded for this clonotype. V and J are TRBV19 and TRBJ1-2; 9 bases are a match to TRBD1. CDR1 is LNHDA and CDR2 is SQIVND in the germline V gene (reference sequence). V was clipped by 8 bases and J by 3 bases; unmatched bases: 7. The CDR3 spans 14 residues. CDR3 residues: CASSGQGPYYGYTF. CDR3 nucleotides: TGTGCCAGTTCGGGACAGGGACCTTACTATGGCTACACCTTC.

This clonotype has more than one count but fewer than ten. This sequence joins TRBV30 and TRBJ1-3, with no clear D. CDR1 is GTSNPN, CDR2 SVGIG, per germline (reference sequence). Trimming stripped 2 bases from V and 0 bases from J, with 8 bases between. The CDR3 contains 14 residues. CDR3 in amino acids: CAWSPDYSGNTIYF. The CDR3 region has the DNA TGTGCCTGGAGTCCAGACTACTCTGGAAACACCATATATTTT.

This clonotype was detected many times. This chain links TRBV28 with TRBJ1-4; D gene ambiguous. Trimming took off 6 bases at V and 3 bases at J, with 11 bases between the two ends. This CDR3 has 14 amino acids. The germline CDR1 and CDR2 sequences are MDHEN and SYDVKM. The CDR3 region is CASSLSLPNEKLFF. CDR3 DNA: TGTGCCAGCAGCTTAAGCCTGCCTAATGAAAAACTGTTTTTT.